This T cell receptor (beta chain) came from a study of shared clonotypes between healthy human individuals. The CDR3 extends over 14 amino acids. Germline V CDR1 and CDR2: LNHDA, SQIVND (reference sequence). Trimming took 3 bases from V and 1 from J, leaving 9 bases between them. Assay used: immunoSEQ multiplex PCR; TCRdb lists only in-frame clones, some missing. The sample includes some 2,100,000 clones, around 93% of them seen just once. Naive CD8 cells, CD45RO-negative and positively selected for CCR7, excluded terminally differentiated effector memory CD45RA+ cells. The specimen sequenced was naive CD8+ T cells from PBMCs. This TCR derives from a man aged 18-30 years in good health. Some clones in this sample may be carry-over from other donors' samples. This chain links TRBV19 with TRBJ1-2; D ambiguous. As DNA, the CDR3 is TGTGCCAGTAGTATCACCGGGAGTAACTATGGCTACACCTTC. This encodes CASSITGSNYGYTF.